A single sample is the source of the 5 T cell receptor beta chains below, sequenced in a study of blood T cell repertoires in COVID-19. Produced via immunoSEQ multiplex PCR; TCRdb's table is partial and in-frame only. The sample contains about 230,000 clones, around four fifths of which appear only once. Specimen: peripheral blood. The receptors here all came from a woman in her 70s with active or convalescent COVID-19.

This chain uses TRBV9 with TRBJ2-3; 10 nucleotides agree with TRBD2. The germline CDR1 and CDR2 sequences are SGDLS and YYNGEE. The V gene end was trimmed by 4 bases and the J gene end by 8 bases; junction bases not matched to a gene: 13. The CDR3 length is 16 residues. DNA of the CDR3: TGTGCCAGCAGCCTAGAAGGAGCGGGGGGGCCCAGTACGCAGTATTTT. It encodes CASSLEGAGGPSTQYF.

This CDR3 reads CASSQGRDTGELFF. The CDR3 DNA is TGTGCCAGCAGCCAAGGGAGGGACACCGGGGAGCTGTTTTTT. The V and J genes are TRBV3-1 (or the pseudogene TRBV3-2) and TRBJ2-2; tentatively, D is TRBD2 (6 bases). This CDR3 is built from 14 residues. V was shortened by 1 base and J by 3 bases, with 6 bases between the two germline ends. Germline lookup yields CDR1 LGHDT and CDR2 YNNKEL (reference sequence).

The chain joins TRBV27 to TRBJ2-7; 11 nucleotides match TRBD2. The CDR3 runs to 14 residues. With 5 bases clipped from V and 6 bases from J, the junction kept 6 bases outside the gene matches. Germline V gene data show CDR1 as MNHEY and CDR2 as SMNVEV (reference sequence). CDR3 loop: CASSPLAGVLEQYF. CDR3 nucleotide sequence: TGTGCCAGCAGTCCACTAGCGGGAGTCCTCGAGCAGTACTTC.

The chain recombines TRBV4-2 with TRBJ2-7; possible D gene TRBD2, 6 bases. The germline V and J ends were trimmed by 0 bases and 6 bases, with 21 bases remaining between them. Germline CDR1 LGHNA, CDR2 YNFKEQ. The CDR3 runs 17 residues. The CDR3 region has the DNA TGTGCCAGCAGCCAAGATCTATTGGAGGGTAGCGTCTCCGAGCAGTACTTC. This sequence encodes CASSQDLLEGSVSEQYF.

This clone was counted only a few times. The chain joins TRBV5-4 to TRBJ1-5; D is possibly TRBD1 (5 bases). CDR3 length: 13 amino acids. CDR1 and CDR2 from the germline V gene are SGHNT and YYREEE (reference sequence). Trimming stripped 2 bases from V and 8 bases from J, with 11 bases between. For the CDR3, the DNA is TGTGCCAGCAGCTTTGGGGGGGATGAGCCCCAGCATTTT. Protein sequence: CASSFGGDEPQHF.